The clone carrying this T cell receptor beta chain was picked up one time. Its antigen is currently unknown. This entry belongs to a study of regulatory and conventional T cells in RAG deficiency. Overall study results and limits: Compared with controls, unique Treg TCR beta sequences dropped roughly 100-fold in Omenn syndrome and CID/AS. Shannon entropy fell and Simpson indices rose in RAG-deficient patients. Omenn patients showed >85% Treg-Tconv overlap and shorter CDR3 lengths.

Genomic DNA came from blood regulatory T cells gated CD4+ CD25-high CD127-low. The germline V gene encodes CDR1 SQVTM and CDR2 ANQGSEA. The V gene lost 3 bases and the J gene lost 6 bases, with 9 bases spanning the gap. The CDR3 spans 12 residues. Assay: immunoSEQ multiplex PCR; the TCRdb copy retains only in-frame clones and omits some. The table has roughly 20,000 clones, roughly 89% seen once; the top ten hold 1.4%. These data also featured in a second study, about regulatory T cells. That study adds: Primers: 52 TRBV forward and 13 TRBJ reverse. Patient repertoires had restricted TRB V-J pairs and skewed V and J usage, most in Tregs.

Material for sequencing was Tregs sorted from blood. The rearrangement uses TRBV29-1 and TRBJ2-1, with D unclear. This receptor was identified in a human donor in good health. The DNA of the CDR3 is TGCAGCGTTGATGGAGTAGTCAATGAGCAGTTCTTC. Its protein product is CSVDGVVNEQFF.